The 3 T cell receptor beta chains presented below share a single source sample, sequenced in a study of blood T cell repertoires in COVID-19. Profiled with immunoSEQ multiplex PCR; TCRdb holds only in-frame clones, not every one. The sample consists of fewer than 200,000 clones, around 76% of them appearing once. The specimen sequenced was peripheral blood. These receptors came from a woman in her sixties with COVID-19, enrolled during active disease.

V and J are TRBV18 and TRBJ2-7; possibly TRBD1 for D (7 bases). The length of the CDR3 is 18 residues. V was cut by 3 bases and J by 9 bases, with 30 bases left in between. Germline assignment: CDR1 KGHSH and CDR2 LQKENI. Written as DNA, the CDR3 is TGTGCCAGCTCACCGGACAGGCTAACCTTACGCGGAGGGAATTGGCAGTACTTC. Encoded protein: CASSPDRLTLRGGNWQYF.

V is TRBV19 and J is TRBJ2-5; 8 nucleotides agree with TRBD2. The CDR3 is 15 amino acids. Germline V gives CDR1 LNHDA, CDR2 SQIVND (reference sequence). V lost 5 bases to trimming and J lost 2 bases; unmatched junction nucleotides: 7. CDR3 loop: CASSPTLAGQETQYF. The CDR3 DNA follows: TGTGCCAGTAGTCCCACCTTAGCGGGGCAAGAGACCCAGTACTTC. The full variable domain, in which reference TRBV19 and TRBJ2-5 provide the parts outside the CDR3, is DGGITQSPKYLFRKEGQNVTLSCEQNLNHDAMYWYRQDPGQGLRLIYYSQIVNDFQKGDIAEGYSVSREKKESFPLTVTSAQKNPTAFYLCASSPTLAGQETQYFGPGTRLLVL.

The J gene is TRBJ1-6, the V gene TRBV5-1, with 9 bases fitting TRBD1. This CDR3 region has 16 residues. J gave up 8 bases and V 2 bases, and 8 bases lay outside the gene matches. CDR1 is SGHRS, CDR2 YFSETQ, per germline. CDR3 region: CASSFSPGTGYSPLHF. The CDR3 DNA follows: TGCGCCAGCAGCTTTTCTCCCGGGACAGGGTATTCACCCCTCCACTTT.